Listed below are T cell receptor beta chains from one sample, sequenced in a study of regulatory T cells in long-lasting Graves disease. TCRdb re-analysed the multiplex PCR reads in MiXCR, keeping a single row per CDR3 protein. The table lists over 400,000 distinct CDR3 sequences, 12% to 15% of them singletons, with 17% in the top ten. In addition, the sample was reused for a study of T cells in Graves' hyperthyroidism and ophthalmopathy.

This specimen was peripheral blood mononuclear cells (PBMCs), taken at new diagnosis, from a patient treated with antithyroid drugs. These receptor sequences come from a woman in her fifties or sixties with Graves disease. Each CDR3 is given with its conserved first and last residue. A D gene is named only where the DNA matches it firmly. Not every row has a clone size; where given, it reads once, few, many or a size class.

cdr3_nt	cdr3_aa	v_call	j_call	clone_size	d_call
TGTGCCAGCACAGGAGGGGGGACTGGGGGGGAGACCCAGTACTTC	CASTGGGTGGETQYF	TRBV7-8	TRBJ2-5	many	-
TGTGCCAGCAGGTCAGCGGGAGTAGGGTACGAGCAGTACTTC	CASRSAGVGYEQYF	TRBV6-1	TRBJ2-7	many	TRBD2
TGCGCCAGCAGCTTGGCCGGACTAGCGGGAGGAGAGACCCAGTACTTC	CASSLAGLAGGETQYF	TRBV5-1	TRBJ2-5	-	TRBD2
TGTGCCAGCAGTGGACTAGCGGGAGGATTCACCGGGGAGCTGTTTTTT	CASSGLAGGFTGELFF	TRBV2	TRBJ2-2	many	TRBD2
TGTGCCAGCAGAAGCGGGACGGCGCGAGTCGGTCAGCCCCAGCATTTT	CASRSGTARVGQPQHF	TRBV2	TRBJ1-5	many	-
TGTGCCAGCTCACCACCGTCGTCAGCACAAGAGACCCAGTACTTC	CASSPPSSAQETQYF	TRBV18	TRBJ2-5	many	-
TGTGCCAGCAGGACTAGCGGCACTAGCACAGATACGCAGTATTTT	CASRTSGTSTDTQYF	TRBV28	TRBJ2-3	-	TRBD2
TGTGCCACCAGTGATTTAGCCTCAAGAGATCAGCCCCAGCATTTT	CATSDLASRDQPQHF	TRBV24-1	TRBJ1-5	many	-
TGTGCCATCAGCAAACGGGACAGGGTGAATGAGCAGTTCTTC	CAISKRDRVNEQFF	TRBV10-3	TRBJ2-1	many	TRBD1
TGCGCCAGCAGCGTGATGGGTGAGAACACTGAAGCTTTCTTT	CASSVMGENTEAFF	TRBV5-1	TRBJ1-1	many	-
TGCGCCAGCAGCTTGGGTAGCGGGCCTCACTATGAGCAGTTCTTC	CASSLGSGPHYEQFF	TRBV5-1	TRBJ2-1	-	TRBD2
TGCAGTGCTCTGAGCCGCGGGGAGCTGTTTTTT	CSALSRGELFF	TRBV20-1	TRBJ2-2	many	-
TGTGCCAGCAGCTTCGGGACAGGGGGCGGAACTTTCTTT	CASSFGTGGGTFF	TRBV11-2	TRBJ1-1	many	TRBD1
TGTGCCAGCAGCGTAGGCCCGTGGAGCAATCAGCCCCAGCATTTT	CASSVGPWSNQPQHF	TRBV9	TRBJ1-5	many	-
TGTGCCAGCAGCCAAGATGATGGGACCTCTCTGGGCACAGATACGCAGTATTTT	CASSQDDGTSLGTDTQYF	TRBV3-1	TRBJ2-3	few	-
TGCGCCAGCAGCCCCGTGGGACTAGCCAGCTATGAGCAGTTCTTC	CASSPVGLASYEQFF	TRBV4-1	TRBJ2-1	-	TRBD2
TGTGCCAGCTCACCACCAGGGCAGAACACTGAAGCTTTCTTT	CASSPPGQNTEAFF	TRBV18	TRBJ1-1	many	-
TGTGCCAGTAGTATAGGAGGGGGACCCTACGAGCAGTACTTC	CASSIGGGPYEQYF	TRBV19	TRBJ2-7	few	-
TGTGCCAGTAGTAGTCAGGGGCATAGGGTTGTCGGGGAGCTGTTTTTT	CASSSQGHRVVGELFF	TRBV19	TRBJ2-2	once	-
TGTGCCAGTAGAACCGCAACGAAGAACACTGAAGCTTTCTTT	CASRTATKNTEAFF	TRBV27	TRBJ1-1	-	-
TGTGCCAGCAGCCTCATTCAGTGGGGCACAGATACGCAGTATTTT	CASSLIQWGTDTQYF	TRBV11-2	TRBJ2-3	many	-
TGTGCCAGCAGTAGATTAGGACTAGCGGTTAATGAGCAGTTCTTC	CASSRLGLAVNEQFF	TRBV27	TRBJ2-1	many	TRBD2
TGTGCCAGCTCACCAGAGGGGGCCAGAACTAACTATGGCTACACCTTC	CASSPEGARTNYGYTF	TRBV18	TRBJ1-2	many	TRBD1
TGTGCCAGTAGCCAACAGGGCGCGAATGAAAAACTGTTTTTT	CASSQQGANEKLFF	TRBV19	TRBJ1-4	-	-
TGTGCCAGTAGCACGGGACACCTCTTCCAAGAGACCCAGTACTTC	CASSTGHLFQETQYF	TRBV19	TRBJ2-5	few	-
TGTGCCAGCAGTCCGGTAGGACAGCTTAATTCACCCCTCCACTTT	CASSPVGQLNSPLHF	TRBV28	TRBJ1-6	many	-
TGTGCCAGCAGCCAAGAAGGAAAGGACAGGGGAGCCGGGGAGCTGTTTTTT	CASSQEGKDRGAGELFF	TRBV14	TRBJ2-2	few	TRBD1
TGTGCCAGCAGTTACCGTTCGACTAGCGCCTACGAGCAGTACTTC	CASSYRSTSAYEQYF	TRBV6-5	TRBJ2-7	many	TRBD2
TGTGCCAGCCGCGTAAGGGGGCGAGGGCAGCCCCAGCATTTT	CASRVRGRGQPQHF	TRBV6-1	TRBJ1-5	few	TRBD1
TGTGCCAGCCATCGGGACACCACCTACAATGAGCAGTTCTTC	CASHRDTTYNEQFF	TRBV28	TRBJ2-1	-	-
TGTGCCAGCAGTGAAGCCGGACCCATCTATGGCTACACCTTC	CASSEAGPIYGYTF	TRBV6-1	TRBJ1-2	many	-
TGTGCCAGCGGATTAATGACAGGGGGTGGATCACCCCTCCACTTT	CASGLMTGGGSPLHF	TRBV3-1	TRBJ1-6	many	TRBD1
TGCAGTGCTAGAGCCCTGACTAGCGGCCACACAGATACGCAGTATTTT	CSARALTSGHTDTQYF	TRBV20-1	TRBJ2-3	-	TRBD2
TGTGCCATCTCGGACAGGGGTAATTCACCCCTCCACTTT	CAISDRGNSPLHF	TRBV10-3	TRBJ1-6	many	TRBD1
TGTGCCAGTAGTACTGCTAGGAAACAGACCCAGTACTTC	CASSTARKQTQYF	TRBV19	TRBJ2-5	-	-